Presented here are 19 T cell receptor beta chains from one specimen sequenced in a study of chemoradiotherapy in HPV16-positive cancers. The method was immunoSEQ multiplex PCR; TCRdb's version includes in-frame clones alone and lacks a portion of them. The sample includes 2,500 to 3,000 clones, roughly 87% of them seen just once. This specimen consisted of tumor tissue, obtained from a patient who underwent chemoradiotherapy. The receptors shown here come from a human donor with HPV-associated anogenital cancer.

This rearrangement joins TRBV6-1 to TRBJ1-3; D call uncertain. The V gene's germline CDR1 is MNHNS and CDR2 SASEGT. The CDR3 consists of 13 residues. V was shortened by 4 bases and J by 0 bases, with 4 bases between the two germline ends. The CDR3: CASSGISGNTIYF. CDR3 nucleotides: TGTGCCAGCAGTGGTATCTCTGGAAACACCATATATTTT.

The chain joins TRBV19 to TRBJ2-1; D not certain. Germline-derived CDR1 and CDR2 are LNHDA and SQIVND (reference sequence). The CDR3 contains 15 residues. V lost 0 bases, J lost 4 bases, and 10 bases lay in between. The CDR3 is CASSIEDSPYNEQFF. DNA of the CDR3: TGTGCCAGTAGTATAGAAGACTCGCCGTACAATGAGCAGTTCTTC. The variable domain in full, with the rest retrieved from reference TRBV19 and TRBJ2-1, is DGGITQSPKYLFRKEGQNVTLSCEQNLNHDAMYWYRQDPGQGLRLIYYSQIVNDFQKGDIAEGYSVSREKKESFPLTVTSAQKNPTAFYLCASSIEDSPYNEQFFGPGTRLTVL.

The chain is built from TRBV9 and TRBJ2-7, with a possible D match to TRBD2 (6 bases). In germline, CDR1 is SGDLS, CDR2 YYNGEE. The CDR3 runs 12 residues. CDR3 region: CRGAGRDHEQYF. The DNA for the CDR3 is TGTAGGGGAGCGGGCAGGGACCACGAGCAGTACTTC. Full variable domain (outside the CDR3, taken from reference TRBV9 and TRBJ2-7): DSGVTQTPKHLITATGQRVTLRCSPRSGDLSVYWYQQSLDQGLQFLIQYYNGEERAKGNILERFSAQQFPDLHSELNLSSLELGDSALYFCRGAGRDHEQYFGPGTRLTVT.

The chain links TRBV30 to TRBJ1-1, with D possibly being TRBD1 (6 bases). The CDR3 contains 14 residues. Trimming shortened V by 8 bases and J by 1 base, and 17 bases separated the two germline ends. CDR1 and CDR2 (germline): GTSNPN, SVGIG (reference sequence). For the CDR3, the DNA is TGTGCCCGGTCCCACGGGGGGGCGAACACTGAAGCTTTCTTT. Protein sequence: CARSHGGANTEAFF.

This clone was counted a single time. The rearrangement joins TRBV5-1 to TRBJ2-4; D is tentatively TRBD1 or TRBD2 (5 bases each). CDR3 length: 14 amino acids. CDR1 SGHRS and CDR2 YFSETQ come from the germline V gene. The V and J ends lost 6 bases and 5 bases respectively, with 15 bases between them. CDR3 nucleotides: TGCGCCAGCAAGAGGGACGCCCCTCAAAACATTCAGTACTTC. It encodes CASKRDAPQNIQYF.

This chain connects TRBV6-6 to TRBJ2-1, with D tentatively TRBD2 (5 bases). V was cut by 6 bases and J by 8 bases, with 17 bases left in between. The germline V gene has CDR1 MNHNY and CDR2 SVGAGI (reference sequence). The CDR3 loop spans 14 amino acids. In nucleotides, the CDR3 is TGTGCCAGCAGCTCCCCGTCGGAGGTCCATGAGCAGTTCTTC. Its translation: CASSSPSEVHEQFF.

The rearrangement uses TRBV2 and TRBJ2-6; D is unresolved. This CDR3 comprises 17 residues. Germline V gives CDR1 SNHLY, CDR2 FYNNEI. Trimming removed 2 bases at V and 0 bases at J, with 11 bases between. CDR3 nucleotides: TGTGCCAGCAGTGAAAGTCTCCCAAGCTCTGGGGCCAACGTCCTGACTTTC. Its translation is CASSESLPSSGANVLTF. The entire variable domain, with the rest obtained from reference TRBV2 and TRBJ2-6, is as follows: EPEVTQTPSHQVTQMGQEVILRCVPISNHLYFYWYRQILGQKVEFLVSFYNNEISEKSEIFDDQFSVERPDGSNFTLKIRSTKLEDSAMYFCASSESLPSSGANVLTFGAGSRLTVL.

The chain recombines TRBV4-3 with TRBJ1-4, with D maybe TRBD1 (5 bases). This CDR3 has 17 residues. The germline V gene has CDR1 LGHNA and CDR2 YSLEER. Deletions cut 4 bases from V and 3 bases from J, with 18 bases between. The CDR3 loop is CASSRSLRDGSNEKLFF. Written as DNA, the CDR3 is TGCGCCAGCAGCCGGTCTCTACGGGACGGATCTAATGAAAAACTGTTTTTT.

The chain has TRBV5-1 and TRBJ2-5; perhaps TRBD2 as D (6 bases). This CDR3 spans 15 amino acids. The V gene's germline CDR1 is SGHRS and CDR2 YFSETQ. V lost 0 bases and J 5 bases, leaving 14 bases between the germline ends. In nucleotides, the CDR3 is TGCGCCAGCAGCTTGGGGGACTTACATAGCGAGACCCAGTACTTC. This sequence encodes CASSLGDLHSETQYF.

The chain has TRBV6-4 and TRBJ1-2; 8 bases align to TRBD1. Germline V gene data show CDR1 as MRHNA and CDR2 as SNTAGT. V was clipped by 6 bases and J by 4 bases; unmatched bases: 10. The CDR3 spans 15 residues. The CDR3 DNA reads TGTGCCAGCAGATCTTCCCCAGGGGGCGGCTATGGCTACACCTTC. Amino acid sequence: CASRSSPGGGYGYTF.

The genes are TRBV5-6 and TRBJ2-2, with a tentative D call TRBD2 (6 bases). The CDR3 has 16 residues. Germline values: CDR1 SGHDT, CDR2 YYEEEE. The V end lost 1 base, the J end lost 2 bases, and 12 bases lay between the germline ends. CDR3 protein: CASSLFLAYNTGELFF. The CDR3 bases are TGTGCCAGCAGCTTGTTTCTAGCGTATAACACCGGGGAGCTGTTTTTT.

The CDR3 DNA sequence: TGTGCCTGGAGTGTACGGGCTAGCGGGAGGACCGGGGAGCTGTTTTTT. This sequence encodes CAWSVRASGRTGELFF. The gene calls are TRBV30 and TRBJ2-2; 11 nucleotides agree with TRBD2. Looked up from germline, CDR1 is GTSNPN and CDR2 is SVGIG (reference sequence). J gave up 5 bases and V 0 bases, and 5 bases lay outside the gene matches. The CDR3 length is 16 residues.

The chain carries TRBV5-1 and TRBJ2-3, with TRBD2 matching over 15 bases. Germline trimming cut 3 bases from V and 0 bases from J; bases unmatched to any gene: 5. Looked up from germline, CDR1 is SGHRS and CDR2 is YFSETQ. The CDR3 length is 18 residues. The CDR3 reads CASSSGLAGGTSTDTQYF. The DNA of the CDR3 is TGCGCCAGCAGCTCGGGACTAGCGGGGGGTACTAGCACAGATACGCAGTATTTT.

The V gene is TRBV7-6, the J gene TRBJ2-5; no clear D gene. V gave up 5 bases and J gave up 5 bases, with 9 bases separating them. Germline CDR1 is SGHVS and CDR2 is FNYEAQ. This CDR3 has 12 residues. The CDR3, as DNA: TGTGCCAGCAGCGCCCAACGGGAGACCCAGTACTTC. Its protein is CASSAQRETQYF. The full variable domain, in which reference TRBV7-6 and TRBJ2-5 provide the parts outside the CDR3, is GAGVSQSPRYKVTKRGQDVALRCDPISGHVSLYWYRQALGQGPEFLTYFNYEAQQDKSGLPNDRFSAERPEGSISTLTIQRTEQRDSAMYRCASSAQRETQYFGPGTRLLVL.

This clone was observed a single time. V and J are TRBV6-4 and TRBJ2-1; the match to TRBD2 covers 16 bases. J gave up 7 bases and V 6 bases, and 6 bases lay outside the gene matches. The CDR3 contains 16 residues. Germline lookup yields CDR1 MRHNA and CDR2 SNTAGT. CDR3 DNA sequence: TGTGCCAGCAGCACCGGGACTAGCGGGAGGGGGAATGAGCAGTTCTTC. This translates into CASSTGTSGRGNEQFF.

J is TRBJ2-5 and V is TRBV27; D unresolved. In germline, CDR1 is MNHEY, CDR2 SMNVEV (reference sequence). There are 12 residues in the CDR3. V was shortened by 3 bases and J by 5 bases, with 7 bases between the two germline ends. CDR3 amino acids: CASSLAGETQYF. Here the CDR3 DNA reads TGTGCCAGCAGTTTGGCCGGGGAGACCCAGTACTTC.

This chain links TRBV6-4 with TRBJ2-3; no clear D. Germline CDR1 reads MRHNA; CDR2 reads SNTAGT. The CDR3 extends over 13 amino acids. Trimming removed 2 bases from V and 3 bases from J, with 6 bases in between. The CDR3 spells CASSDKETDTQYF. The CDR3 nucleotides are TGTGCCAGCAGTGACAAAGAGACAGATACGCAGTATTTT.

The chain combines TRBV27 with TRBJ1-1; no reliable D call. CDR1 and CDR2 (germline): MNHEY, SMNVEV (reference sequence). Trimming took off 6 bases at V and 11 bases at J, with 22 bases between the two ends. This CDR3 is built from 14 residues. The CDR3 nucleotides are TGTGCCAGCAGCCGATTAGGAGGTTTAGAGGAGGCTTTCTTT. This encodes CASSRLGGLEEAFF.

This clone came up once. The chain employs TRBV30 and TRBJ1-1; a weak D match, TRBD1 (6 bases). This CDR3 contains 12 residues. Trimming removed 2 bases from V and 10 bases from J, with 14 bases in between. Germline lookup yields CDR1 GTSNPN and CDR2 SVGIG (reference sequence). The CDR3 region has the DNA TGTGCCTGGAGTAGGGGGGGGGAGAGAGCTTTCTTT. It codes for CAWSRGGERAFF. Supplemented by reference TRBV30 and TRBJ1-1, the full variable domain reads SQTIHQWPATLVQPVGSPLSLECTVEGTSNPNLYWYRQAAGRGLQLLFYSVGIGQISSEVPQNLSASRPQDRQFILSSKKLLLSDSGFYLCAWSRGGERAFFGQGTRLTVV.